One and the same sample provided the 14 T cell receptor beta chains below, sequenced in a study of shared clonotypes between healthy human individuals. Assay used: immunoSEQ multiplex PCR; TCRdb lists only in-frame clones, some missing. The data contain 950,000 to 1,200,000 clones, about 72% of them seen just once; the ten biggest clones take up more than 0.85%. Sequencing was done on a sample of memory CD4+ T cells from PBMCs. Subset meaning: CD45RA-negative fraction. The receptors stem from a young man in good health. Some clones in this sample may be carry-over from other donors' samples.

The chain carries TRBV6-1 and TRBJ2-7; D ambiguous. The V end was cut by 4 bases, the J end by 0 bases, with 10 bases between. The CDR3 has 14 amino acids. Looked up from germline, CDR1 is MNHNS and CDR2 is SASEGT. The CDR3 DNA follows: TGTGCCAGCAGTGTCGACTGGAGCTCCTACGAGCAGTACTTC. Residues: CASSVDWSSYEQYF.

The chain joins TRBV5-6 to TRBJ2-3, with 7 bases that match TRBD1. The J segment lost 1 base and the V segment lost 3 bases, leaving 5 bases of the junction unmatched. From germline, CDR1 is SGHDT and CDR2 YYEEEE. The CDR3 extends over 15 amino acids. As DNA, the CDR3 is TGTGCCAGCAGCTCATCTGGGACAGGCACAGATACGCAGTATTTT. Its translation: CASSSSGTGTDTQYF.

V usage is TRBV9 and J usage is TRBJ1-3; 7 bases line up with TRBD1. J gave up 2 bases and V 2 bases, and 4 bases lay outside the gene matches. The CDR3 is 15 amino acids. CDR1 is SGDLS, CDR2 YYNGEE, per germline. Written as DNA, the CDR3 is TGTGCCAGCAGCGTCGAACAGGGGCCTGGAAACACCATATATTTT. It is translated as CASSVEQGPGNTIYF.

This clone was seen at least ten times. The chain combines TRBV7-9 with TRBJ1-3, with D maybe TRBD1 (5 bases). The CDR3 is 17 residues long. Trimming removed 2 bases from V and 0 bases from J, with 14 bases in between. Germline V gives CDR1 SEHNR, CDR2 FQNEAQ (reference sequence). For the CDR3, the DNA is TGTGCCAGCAGCTTATGGGGCGGTAAAAACTCTGGAAACACCATATATTTT. Translating gives CASSLWGGKNSGNTIYF.

The chain couples TRBV30 to TRBJ2-7; a weak D match, TRBD1 (6 bases). CDR3 length: 14 residues. Trimming left V 0 bases short and J 2 bases short, with 11 bases between. Germline V gene data show CDR1 as GTSNPN and CDR2 as SVGIG (reference sequence). The CDR3 DNA is TGTGCCTGGAGTGTACAGGGCCTTCCCTACGAGCAGTACTTC. Its translation is CAWSVQGLPYEQYF.

V usage is TRBV5-1 and J usage is TRBJ2-3; D may be TRBD2 (6 bases). This CDR3 comprises 15 residues. V shed 2 bases and J shed 0 bases, with 10 bases lying between them. From germline, CDR1 is SGHRS and CDR2 YFSETQ. The CDR3 sequence is CASSFRDLSTDTQYF. CDR3 sequence (DNA): TGCGCCAGCAGCTTCCGGGACTTGAGCACAGATACGCAGTATTTT.

The chain carries TRBV7-9 and TRBJ2-1; TRBD2 aligns across 11 bases. Germline loops: CDR1 SEHNR, CDR2 FQNEAQ (reference sequence). The CDR3 sequence is 16 residues long. With 7 bases clipped from V and 1 base from J, the junction kept 6 bases outside the gene matches. In DNA form, the CDR3 reads TGTGCCAGCATGGAGACTAGCGGGAATTCCTACAATGAGCAGTTCTTC. Translated: CASMETSGNSYNEQFF.

This rearrangement joins TRBV28 to TRBJ2-7; tentatively, D is TRBD1 or TRBD2 (6 bases each). Germline assignment: CDR1 MDHEN and CDR2 SYDVKM. This CDR3 is 16 amino acids long. V lost 5 bases to trimming and J lost 2 bases, with 19 bases between them. Here the CDR3 reads CASSGGRDFTPYEQYF. The CDR3 bases are TGTGCCAGCAGTGGGGGGCGGGACTTCACCCCCTACGAGCAGTACTTC. The full variable domain, its missing parts supplied by reference TRBV28 and TRBJ2-7, is DVKVTQSSRYLVKRTGEKVFLECVQDMDHENMFWYRQDPGLGLRLIYFSYDVKMKEKGDIPEGYSVSREKKERFSLILESASTNQTSMYLCASSGGRDFTPYEQYFGPGTRLTVT.

This clone came up many times. This chain connects TRBV5-1 to TRBJ2-7, with TRBD2 as a possible D gene (6 bases). Trimming cost V 0 bases and J 4 bases, with 14 bases left between them. Germline lookup yields CDR1 SGHRS and CDR2 YFSETQ. The CDR3 is 15 amino acids. CDR3 residues: CASSLDRTRGYEQYF. The DNA of the CDR3 is TGCGCCAGCAGCTTGGATCGGACCCGGGGGTACGAGCAGTACTTC. The full variable domain, rest sourced from reference TRBV5-1 and TRBJ2-7, is KAGVTQTPRYLIKTRGQQVTLSCSPISGHRSVSWYQQTPGQGLQFLFEYFSETQRNKGNFPGRFSGRQFSNSRSEMNVSTLELGDSALYLCASSLDRTRGYEQYFGPGTRLTVT.

The gene calls are TRBV6-1 and TRBJ2-3, with TRBD2 as a possible D gene (5 bases). The CDR3 length is 13 residues. The V gene's germline CDR1 is MNHNS and CDR2 SASEGT. Trimming left V 6 bases short and J 1 base short, with 8 bases between. In DNA form, the CDR3 reads TGTGCCAGCAGGTCGGAGGGCACAGATACGCAGTATTTT. It codes for CASRSEGTDTQYF.

The chain employs TRBV14 and TRBJ2-5, with 7 positions matching TRBD1. The germline V gene encodes CDR1 SGHDN and CDR2 FVKESK. V trimming: 2 bases; J trimming: 1 base; junction bases outside the gene matches: 7. The CDR3 sequence is 16 residues long. CDR3 bases: TGTGCCAGCAGCCAATCTCTCGGGACAGCCCAAGAGACCCAGTACTTC. The encoded protein is CASSQSLGTAQETQYF.

This chain links TRBV11-2 with TRBJ2-4; D unclear. Trimming removed 5 bases at V and 7 bases at J, with 18 bases between. Germline V gives CDR1 SGHAT, CDR2 FQNNGV. There are 15 residues in the CDR3. CDR3 sequence: CASSTPRDGRNIQYF. CDR3 sequence (DNA): TGTGCCAGCAGCACCCCACGTGATGGAAGGAACATTCAGTACTTC.

The chain has TRBV19 and TRBJ2-2; D possibly matches TRBD1 or TRBD2 (5 bases each). Germline V gene data show CDR1 as LNHDA and CDR2 as SQIVND (reference sequence). CDR3 length equals 16 residues. V was trimmed by 5 bases and J by 1 base, leaving 14 bases between them. The CDR3 protein is CASSPTGTLNTGELFF. CDR3 nucleotides: TGTGCCAGTAGTCCGACTGGGACCCTGAACACCGGGGAGCTGTTTTTT.

V gene TRBV10-3 combines with J gene TRBJ1-1; 7 bases map to TRBD1. Per germline, CDR1 ENHRY and CDR2 SYGVKD. Losses at the gene ends were 4 bases for V and 5 bases for J; bases not matched to a gene: 13. The CDR3 runs to 16 residues. DNA for the CDR3: TGTGCCATCAGTGGACAGGGTGGGAGTTATATTACTGAAGCTTTCTTT. Residues: CAISGQGGSYITEAFF.